This TCR beta chain was sequenced during a study of blood T cell repertoires in COVID-19. The wider study: Samples taken during acute and convalescent COVID-19 were collected in the United States, Italy and Spain. The cDNA or gDNA used as material had been derived from T cells, B-cell-depleted T cells, or PBMCs.

Profiled with immunoSEQ multiplex PCR; TCRdb holds only in-frame clones, not every one. This table holds about 160,000 clones, approximately 95% found once. The TCR sequence derives from a woman aged 45-65 years with acute or convalescent COVID-19. The sequenced material came from peripheral blood.

The CDR3 spells CASSEPGRGTEAFF. CDR3 nucleotide sequence: TGTGCCAGCAGTGAACCCGGCCGGGGCACTGAAGCTTTCTTT. This rearrangement joins TRBV2 to TRBJ1-1; D ambiguous. Germline CDR1 is SNHLY and CDR2 is FYNNEI. The V end was cut by 2 bases, the J end by 4 bases, with 11 bases between. The CDR3 extends over 14 amino acids.